Shown below are 6 T cell receptor beta chains from a single sample sequenced in a study of radiotherapy plus CTLA-4 blockade in lung cancer (dated by TCRdb to 2017 to 2018). The library was made by the immunoSEQ multiplex PCR assay. Held by TCRdb, this immuneACCESS table contains in-frame sequences only and omits some clones. Under half of the omission traces to an unresolved V gene where checked; the cause of the rest is unknown. The sample table contains 80,000 to 95,000 clones; only one count was recorded for approximately 80% of them. The ten top clones hold 20% to 30% of the sample. Source: peripheral blood, taken from a patient treated with radiotherapy plus ipilimumab. The source is a human donor with non-small cell lung cancer that progressed on radiotherapy plus ipilimumab.

The J gene is TRBJ1-2, the V gene TRBV28, with 10 bases identical to TRBD1. This CDR3 has 17 residues. V lost 6 bases and J lost 0; bases outside the gene matches: 10. Germline lookup yields CDR1 MDHEN and CDR2 SYDVKM. Here the CDR3 reads CASRERDRGFPNYGYTF. CDR3 DNA: TGTGCCAGCAGAGAACGGGACAGGGGTTTTCCTAACTATGGCTACACCTTC.

V is TRBV27 and J is TRBJ1-1; possibly TRBD1 for D (5 bases). This CDR3 comprises 14 residues. In germline, CDR1 is MNHEY, CDR2 SMNVEV (reference sequence). The V end was cut by 6 bases, the J end by 1 base, with 12 bases between. The CDR3 reads CASRGGLTNTEAFF. CDR3 nucleotide sequence: TGTGCCAGCAGGGGGGGACTGACGAACACTGAAGCTTTCTTT.

V gene TRBV6-1 combines with J gene TRBJ2-7; TRBD2 matches at 7 bases. Germline values: CDR1 MNHNS, CDR2 SASEGT. The CDR3 totals 14 residues. Losses at the gene ends were 5 bases for V and 0 bases for J; bases not matched to a gene: 4. As DNA, the CDR3 is TGTGCCAGCAGTTTGGGGGGGGGCTCCTACGAGCAGTACTTC. It specifies CASSLGGGSYEQYF.

The chain joins TRBV19 to TRBJ2-2; maybe TRBD2 (6 bases). The CDR3 length is 14 residues. Trimming cost V 10 bases and J 1 base, with 13 bases left between them. Germline V CDR1 and CDR2: LNHDA, SQIVND (reference sequence). In nucleotides, the CDR3 is TGTGCCACTGGGGGTAGCGGGAACACCGGGGAGCTGTTTTTT. Amino acids: CATGGSGNTGELFF.

The chain is built from TRBV12-5 and TRBJ2-1; D uncertain. V dropped 1 base and J dropped 2 bases, with 6 bases sitting between them. Germline CDR1 and CDR2: LGHNT and FRNRAP. CDR3 length equals 14 residues. CDR3 region: CASGLDTPYNEQFF. In DNA form, the CDR3 reads TGTGCTAGTGGTTTGGATACCCCCTACAATGAGCAGTTCTTC.

This clone was detected only once. The chain is built from TRBV28 and TRBJ2-3, with D hard to call. Germline loops: CDR1 MDHEN, CDR2 SYDVKM. The CDR3 sequence is 14 residues long. Trimming took 7 bases from V and 2 from J, leaving 13 bases between them. The CDR3 DNA sequence: TGTGCCAGCATTGGACGGGCCTACACAGATACGCAGTATTTT. It codes for CASIGRAYTDTQYF.